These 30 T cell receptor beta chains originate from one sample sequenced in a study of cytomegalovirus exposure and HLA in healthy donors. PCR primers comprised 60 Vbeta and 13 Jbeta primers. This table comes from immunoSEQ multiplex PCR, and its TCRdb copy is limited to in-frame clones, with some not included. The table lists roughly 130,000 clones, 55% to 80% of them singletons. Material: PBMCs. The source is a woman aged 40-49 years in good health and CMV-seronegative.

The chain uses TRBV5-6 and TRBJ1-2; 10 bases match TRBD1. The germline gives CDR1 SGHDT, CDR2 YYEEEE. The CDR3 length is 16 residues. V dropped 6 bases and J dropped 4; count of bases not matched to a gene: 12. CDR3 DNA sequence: TGTGCCAGCAACATGGGGACAGGGGTAGCGGGCTATGGCTACACCTTC. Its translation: CASNMGTGVAGYGYTF.

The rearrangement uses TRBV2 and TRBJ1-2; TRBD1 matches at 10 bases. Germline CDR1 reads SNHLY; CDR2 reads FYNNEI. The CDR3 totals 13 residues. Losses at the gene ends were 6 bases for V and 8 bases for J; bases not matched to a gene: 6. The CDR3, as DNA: TGTGCCAGCAGACGCGGACAGGGGGGAGGCTACACCTTC. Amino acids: CASRRGQGGGYTF. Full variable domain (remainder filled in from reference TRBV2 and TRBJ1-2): EPEVTQTPSHQVTQMGQEVILRCVPISNHLYFYWYRQILGQKVEFLVSFYNNEISEKSEIFDDQFSVERPDGSNFTLKIRSTKLEDSAMYFCASRRGQGGGYTFGSGTRLTVV.

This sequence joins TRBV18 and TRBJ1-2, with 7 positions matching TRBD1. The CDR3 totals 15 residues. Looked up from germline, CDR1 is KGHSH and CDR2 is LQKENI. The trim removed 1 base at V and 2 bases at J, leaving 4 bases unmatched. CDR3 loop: CASSPQGARNYGYTF. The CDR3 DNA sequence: TGTGCCAGCTCACCACAGGGGGCAAGAAACTATGGCTACACCTTC.

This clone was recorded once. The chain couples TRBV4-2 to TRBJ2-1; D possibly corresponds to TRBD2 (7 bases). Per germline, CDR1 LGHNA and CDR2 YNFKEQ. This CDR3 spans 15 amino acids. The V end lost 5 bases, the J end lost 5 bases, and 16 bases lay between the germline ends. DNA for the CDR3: TGTGCCAGCAGCGAGAGGGGGGGCCACGACAATGAGCAGTTCTTC. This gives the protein CASSERGGHDNEQFF.

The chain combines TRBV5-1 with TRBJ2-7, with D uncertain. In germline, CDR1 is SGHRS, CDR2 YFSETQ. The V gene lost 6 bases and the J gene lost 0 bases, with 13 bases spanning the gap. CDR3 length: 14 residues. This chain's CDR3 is CASKSSLSSYEQYF. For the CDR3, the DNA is TGCGCCAGCAAGAGTTCCTTGAGCTCCTACGAGCAGTACTTC.

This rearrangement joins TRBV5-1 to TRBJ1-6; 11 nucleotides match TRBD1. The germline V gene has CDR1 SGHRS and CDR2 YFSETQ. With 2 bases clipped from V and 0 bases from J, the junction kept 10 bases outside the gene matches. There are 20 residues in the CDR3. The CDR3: CASSLRPGTGGSSYNSPLHF. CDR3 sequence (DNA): TGCGCCAGCAGCTTACGTCCCGGGACAGGGGGAAGCTCCTATAATTCACCCCTCCACTTT.

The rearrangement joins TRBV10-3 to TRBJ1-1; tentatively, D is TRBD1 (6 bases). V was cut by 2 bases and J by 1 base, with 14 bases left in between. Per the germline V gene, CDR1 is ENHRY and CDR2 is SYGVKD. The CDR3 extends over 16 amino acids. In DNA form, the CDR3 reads TGTGCCATCAGTGAGCTGGGGGCTGGGAGGAACACTGAAGCTTTCTTT. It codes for CAISELGAGRNTEAFF.

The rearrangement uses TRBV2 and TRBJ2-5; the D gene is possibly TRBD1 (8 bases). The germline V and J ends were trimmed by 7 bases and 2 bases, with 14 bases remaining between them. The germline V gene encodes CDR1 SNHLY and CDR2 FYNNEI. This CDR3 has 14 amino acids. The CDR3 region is CASTGQGGQETQYF. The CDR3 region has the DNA TGTGCCAGCACCGGACAGGGAGGGCAAGAGACCCAGTACTTC.

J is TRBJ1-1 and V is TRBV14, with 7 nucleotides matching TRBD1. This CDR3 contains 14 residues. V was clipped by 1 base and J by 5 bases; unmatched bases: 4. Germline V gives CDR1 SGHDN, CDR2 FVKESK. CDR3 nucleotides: TGTGCCAGCAGCCAAGGGACAGGAGTAACTGAAGCTTTCTTT. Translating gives CASSQGTGVTEAFF.

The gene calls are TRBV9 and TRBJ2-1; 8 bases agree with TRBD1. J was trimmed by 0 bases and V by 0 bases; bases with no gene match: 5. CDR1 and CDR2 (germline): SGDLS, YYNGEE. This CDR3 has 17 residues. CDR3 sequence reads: CASSVGAGQVSYNEQFF. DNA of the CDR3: TGTGCCAGCAGCGTAGGGGCGGGACAGGTCTCCTACAATGAGCAGTTCTTC.

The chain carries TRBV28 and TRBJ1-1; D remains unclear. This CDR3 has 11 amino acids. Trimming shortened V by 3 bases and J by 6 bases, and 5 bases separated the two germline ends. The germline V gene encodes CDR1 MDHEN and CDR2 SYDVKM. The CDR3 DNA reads TGTGCCAGCAGTTTCGGGGCTGAAGCTTTCTTT. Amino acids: CASSFGAEAFF.

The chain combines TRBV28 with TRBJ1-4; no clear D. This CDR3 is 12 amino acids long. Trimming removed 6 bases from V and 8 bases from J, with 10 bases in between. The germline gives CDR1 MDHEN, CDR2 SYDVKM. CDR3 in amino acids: CASRSRLEKLFF. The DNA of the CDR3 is TGTGCCAGCAGATCCCGACTGGAAAAACTGTTTTTT.

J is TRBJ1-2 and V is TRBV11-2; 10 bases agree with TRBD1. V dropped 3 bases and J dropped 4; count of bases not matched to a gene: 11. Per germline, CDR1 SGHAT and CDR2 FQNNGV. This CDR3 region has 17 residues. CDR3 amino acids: CASSFRTGTGDFYGYTF. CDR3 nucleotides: TGTGCCAGCAGCTTTCGAACCGGGACAGGGGACTTCTATGGCTACACCTTC.

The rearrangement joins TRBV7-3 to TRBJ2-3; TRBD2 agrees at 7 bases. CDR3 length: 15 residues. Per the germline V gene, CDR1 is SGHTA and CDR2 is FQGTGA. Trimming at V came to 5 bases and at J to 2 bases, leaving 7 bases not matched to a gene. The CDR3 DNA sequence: TGTGCCAGCAGCCTATGGGGGGGACCCACAGATACGCAGTATTTT. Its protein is CASSLWGGPTDTQYF.

The CDR3 sequence: CASSTDRDRYTGELFF. The CDR3, as DNA: TGTGCCAGCAGCACCGACAGGGATCGTTACACCGGGGAGCTGTTTTTT. The rearrangement uses TRBV5-6 and TRBJ2-2, with 7 bases lining up with TRBD1. Losses at the gene ends were 4 bases for V and 3 bases for J; bases not matched to a gene: 9. This CDR3 contains 16 residues. The germline CDR1 and CDR2 sequences are SGHDT and YYEEEE.

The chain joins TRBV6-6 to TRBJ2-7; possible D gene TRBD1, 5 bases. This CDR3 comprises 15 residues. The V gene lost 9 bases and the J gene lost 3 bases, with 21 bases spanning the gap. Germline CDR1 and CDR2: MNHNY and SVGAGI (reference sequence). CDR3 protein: CASTSVGQFNYEQYF. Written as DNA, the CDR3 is TGTGCCAGTACATCGGTGGGGCAATTTAACTACGAGCAGTACTTC.

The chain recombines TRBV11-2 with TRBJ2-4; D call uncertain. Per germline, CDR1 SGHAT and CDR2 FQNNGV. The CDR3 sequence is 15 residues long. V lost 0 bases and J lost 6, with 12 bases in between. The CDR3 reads CASSLDDLGSNIQYF. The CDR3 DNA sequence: TGTGCCAGCAGCTTAGACGACTTGGGTTCAAACATTCAGTACTTC. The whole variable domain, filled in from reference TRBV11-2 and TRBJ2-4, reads EAGVAQSPRYKIIEKRQSVAFWCNPISGHATLYWYQQILGQGPKLLIQFQNNGVVDDSQLPKDRFSAERLKGVDSTLKIQPAKLEDSAVYLCASSLDDLGSNIQYFGAGTRLSVL.

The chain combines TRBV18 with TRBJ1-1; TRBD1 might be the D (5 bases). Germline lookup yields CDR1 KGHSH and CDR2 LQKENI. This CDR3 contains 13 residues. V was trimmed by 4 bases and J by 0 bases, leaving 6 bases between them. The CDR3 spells CASSLGVNTEAFF. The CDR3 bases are TGTGCCAGCTCACTAGGGGTGAACACTGAAGCTTTCTTT.

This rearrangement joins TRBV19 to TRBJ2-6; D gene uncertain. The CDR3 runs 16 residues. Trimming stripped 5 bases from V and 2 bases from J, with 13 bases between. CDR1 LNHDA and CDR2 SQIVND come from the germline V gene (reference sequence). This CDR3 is CASSREEFPGANVLTF. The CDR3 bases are TGTGCCAGTAGTCGAGAAGAGTTCCCTGGGGCCAACGTCCTGACTTTC.

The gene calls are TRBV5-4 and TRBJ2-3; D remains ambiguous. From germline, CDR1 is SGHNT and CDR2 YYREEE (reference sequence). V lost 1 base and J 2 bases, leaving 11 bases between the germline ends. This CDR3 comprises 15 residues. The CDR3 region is CASSLTTRSTDTQYF. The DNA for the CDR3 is TGTGCCAGCAGCTTGACGACCAGGTCCACAGATACGCAGTATTTT.

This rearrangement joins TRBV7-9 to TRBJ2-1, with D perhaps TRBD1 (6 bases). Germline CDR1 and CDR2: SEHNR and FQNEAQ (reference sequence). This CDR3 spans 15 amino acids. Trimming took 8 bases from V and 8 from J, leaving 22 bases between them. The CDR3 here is CASSLGPVRGHEQFF. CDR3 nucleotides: TGTGCCAGCTCCTTAGGCCCGGTCAGGGGCCATGAGCAGTTCTTC.

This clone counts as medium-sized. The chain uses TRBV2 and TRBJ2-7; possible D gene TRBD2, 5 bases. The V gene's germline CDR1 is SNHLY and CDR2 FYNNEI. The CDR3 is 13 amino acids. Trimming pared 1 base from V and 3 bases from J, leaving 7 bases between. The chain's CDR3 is CASSEGGIYEQYF. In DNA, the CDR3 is TGTGCCAGCAGTGAAGGAGGGATCTACGAGCAGTACTTC. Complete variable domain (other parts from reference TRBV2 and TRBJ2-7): EPEVTQTPSHQVTQMGQEVILRCVPISNHLYFYWYRQILGQKVEFLVSFYNNEISEKSEIFDDQFSVERPDGSNFTLKIRSTKLEDSAMYFCASSEGGIYEQYFGPGTRLTVT.

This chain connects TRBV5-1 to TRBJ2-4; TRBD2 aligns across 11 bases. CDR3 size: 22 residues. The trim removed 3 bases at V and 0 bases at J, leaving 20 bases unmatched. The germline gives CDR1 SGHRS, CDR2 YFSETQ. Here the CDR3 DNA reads TGCGCCAGCAGCTCGGGGTGGGATTCACTAGCGGGGGTTCTCCTAGCCAAAAACATTCAGTACTTC. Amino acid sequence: CASSSGWDSLAGVLLAKNIQYF.

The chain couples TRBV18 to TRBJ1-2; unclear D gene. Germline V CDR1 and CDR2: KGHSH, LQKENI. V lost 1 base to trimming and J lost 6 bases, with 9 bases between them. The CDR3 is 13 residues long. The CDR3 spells CASSPLVLDGYTF. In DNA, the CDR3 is TGTGCCAGCTCACCACTTGTTCTAGATGGCTACACCTTC.

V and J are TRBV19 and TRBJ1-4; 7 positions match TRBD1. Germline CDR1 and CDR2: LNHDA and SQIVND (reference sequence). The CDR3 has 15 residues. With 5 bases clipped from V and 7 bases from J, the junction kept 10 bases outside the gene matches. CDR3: CASSPLTGLAEKLFF. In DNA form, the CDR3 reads TGTGCCAGTAGTCCTTTGACAGGGCTGGCTGAAAAACTGTTTTTT.

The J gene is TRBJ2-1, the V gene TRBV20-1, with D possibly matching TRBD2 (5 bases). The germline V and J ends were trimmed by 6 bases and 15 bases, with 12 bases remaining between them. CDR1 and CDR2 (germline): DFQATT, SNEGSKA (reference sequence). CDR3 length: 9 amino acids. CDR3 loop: CSASDFRFF. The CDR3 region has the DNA TGCAGTGCCTCGGACTTCAGGTTCTTC.

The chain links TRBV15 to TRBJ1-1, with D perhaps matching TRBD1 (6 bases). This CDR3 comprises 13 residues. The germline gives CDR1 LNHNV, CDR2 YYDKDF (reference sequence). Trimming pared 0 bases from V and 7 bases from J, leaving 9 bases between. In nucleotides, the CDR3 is TGTGCCACCAGCAGAGATAACAGGGTTGAAGCTTTCTTT. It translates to CATSRDNRVEAFF.

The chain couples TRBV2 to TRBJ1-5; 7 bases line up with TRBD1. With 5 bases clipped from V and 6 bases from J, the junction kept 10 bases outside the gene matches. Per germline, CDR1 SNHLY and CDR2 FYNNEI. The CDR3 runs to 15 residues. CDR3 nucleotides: TGTGCCAGCAGTAAAGACAGGGCGGGTAGTCAGCCCCAGCATTTT. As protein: CASSKDRAGSQPQHF.

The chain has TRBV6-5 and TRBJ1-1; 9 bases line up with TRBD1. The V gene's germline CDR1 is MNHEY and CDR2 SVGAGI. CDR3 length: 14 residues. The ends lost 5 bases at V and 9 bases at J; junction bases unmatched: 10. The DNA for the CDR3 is TGTGCCAGCAGTCCAGGGACAGGGACCCATCAAGCTTTCTTT. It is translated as CASSPGTGTHQAFF.

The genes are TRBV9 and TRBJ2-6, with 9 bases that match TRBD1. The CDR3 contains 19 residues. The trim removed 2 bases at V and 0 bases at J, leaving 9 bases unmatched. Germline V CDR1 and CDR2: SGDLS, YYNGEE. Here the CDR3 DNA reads TGTGCCAGCAGCGTTAACAGGGGGCGTAAGGGCTCTGGGGCCAACGTCCTGACTTTC. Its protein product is CASSVNRGRKGSGANVLTF.